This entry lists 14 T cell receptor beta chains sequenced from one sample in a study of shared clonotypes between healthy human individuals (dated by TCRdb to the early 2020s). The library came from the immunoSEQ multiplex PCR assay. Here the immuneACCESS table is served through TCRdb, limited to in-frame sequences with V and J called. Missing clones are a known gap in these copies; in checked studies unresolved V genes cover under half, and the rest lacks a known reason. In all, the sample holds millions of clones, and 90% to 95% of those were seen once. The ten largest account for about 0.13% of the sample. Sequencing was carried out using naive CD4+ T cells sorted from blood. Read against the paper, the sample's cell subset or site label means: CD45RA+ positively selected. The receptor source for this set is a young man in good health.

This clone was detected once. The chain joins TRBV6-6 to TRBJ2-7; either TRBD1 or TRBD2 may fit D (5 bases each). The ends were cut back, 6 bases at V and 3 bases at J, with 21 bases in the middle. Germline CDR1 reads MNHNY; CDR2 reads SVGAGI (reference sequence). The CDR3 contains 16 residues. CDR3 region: CASRRTFRDGNYEQYF. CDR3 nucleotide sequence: TGTGCCAGCAGGAGAACCTTCCGGGACGGCAACTACGAGCAGTACTTC.

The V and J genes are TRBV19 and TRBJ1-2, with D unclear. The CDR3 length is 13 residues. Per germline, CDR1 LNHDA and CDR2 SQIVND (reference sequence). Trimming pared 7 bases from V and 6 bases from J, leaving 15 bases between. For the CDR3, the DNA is TGTGCCAGTATCGAATATGCAGGAGATGGCTACACCTTC. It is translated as CASIEYAGDGYTF.

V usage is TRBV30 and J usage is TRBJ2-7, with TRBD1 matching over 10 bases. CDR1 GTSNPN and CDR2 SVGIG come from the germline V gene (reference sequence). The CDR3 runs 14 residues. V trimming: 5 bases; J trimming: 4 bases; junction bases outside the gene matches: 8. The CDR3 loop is CAWGAGTGAYEQYF. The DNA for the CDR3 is TGTGCCTGGGGCGCCGGGACAGGGGCATACGAGCAGTACTTC.

The CDR3 DNA follows: TGTGCCAGCAGTTCCCCCGTGGGGCGCGCGGGCTACACCTTC. As protein: CASSSPVGRAGYTF. The chain couples TRBV7-2 to TRBJ1-2; TRBD1 might be the D (5 bases). The CDR3 is 14 amino acids. Germline assignment: CDR1 SGHTA and CDR2 FQGNSA. V lost 6 bases, J lost 8 bases, and 19 bases lay in between.

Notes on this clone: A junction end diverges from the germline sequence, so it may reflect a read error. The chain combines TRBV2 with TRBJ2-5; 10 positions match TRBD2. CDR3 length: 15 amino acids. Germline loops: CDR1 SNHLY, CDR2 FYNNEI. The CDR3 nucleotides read TGTGCCAGCAGTAAAGCGGGGGGGCCCCAAGAGACCCAGTACTTC. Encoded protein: CASSKAGGPQETQYF. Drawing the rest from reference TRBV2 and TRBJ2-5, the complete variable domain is EPEVTQTPSHQVTQMGQEVILRCVPISNHLYFYWYRQILGQKVEFLVSFYNNEISEKSEIFDDQFSVERPDGSNFTLKIRSTKLEDSAMYFCASSKAGGPQETQYFGPGTRLLVL.

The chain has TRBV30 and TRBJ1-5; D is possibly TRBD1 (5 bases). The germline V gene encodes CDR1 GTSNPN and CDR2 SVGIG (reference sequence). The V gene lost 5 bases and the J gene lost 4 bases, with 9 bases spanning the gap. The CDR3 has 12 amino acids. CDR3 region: CAWGRENQPQHF. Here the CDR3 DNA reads TGTGCCTGGGGCAGGGAGAATCAGCCCCAGCATTTT.

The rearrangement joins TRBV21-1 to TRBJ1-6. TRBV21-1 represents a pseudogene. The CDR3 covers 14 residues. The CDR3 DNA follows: TGTGCCAGCAGCAGGAAAGTAGGCCATTCACCCCTCCACTTT. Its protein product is CASSRKVGHSPLHF.

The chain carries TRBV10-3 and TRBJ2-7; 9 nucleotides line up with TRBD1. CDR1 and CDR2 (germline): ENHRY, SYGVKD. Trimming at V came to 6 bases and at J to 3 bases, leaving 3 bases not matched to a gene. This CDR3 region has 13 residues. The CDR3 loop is CAISGTGIYEQYF. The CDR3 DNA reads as TGTGCCATCAGCGGGACAGGGATCTACGAGCAGTACTTC.

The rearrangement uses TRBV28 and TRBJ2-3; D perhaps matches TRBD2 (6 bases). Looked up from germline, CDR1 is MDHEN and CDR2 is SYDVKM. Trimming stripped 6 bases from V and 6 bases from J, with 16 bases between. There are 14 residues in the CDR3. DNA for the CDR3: TGTGCCAGCAGCCCAACAGAGGCGGGGGATACGCAGTATTTT. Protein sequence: CASSPTEAGDTQYF.

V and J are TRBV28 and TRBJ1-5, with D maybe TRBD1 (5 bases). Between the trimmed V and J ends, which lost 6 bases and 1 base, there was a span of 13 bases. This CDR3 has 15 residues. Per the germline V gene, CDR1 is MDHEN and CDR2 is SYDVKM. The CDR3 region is CASSYGTLSNQPQHF. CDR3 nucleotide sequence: TGTGCCAGCAGCTACGGGACCCTCAGCAATCAGCCCCAGCATTTT.

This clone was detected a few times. This chain's CDR3 is CASSRGTGFNNEQFF. CDR3 coding DNA: TGTGCCAGCAGTCGGGGGACAGGATTCAACAATGAGCAGTTCTTC. The chain carries TRBV6-5 and TRBJ2-1; TRBD1 matches 8 bases. Germline V gene data show CDR1 as MNHEY and CDR2 as SVGAGI. The CDR3 has 15 amino acids. V shed 5 bases, J shed 5 bases, and the junction held 8 bases outside the gene matches.

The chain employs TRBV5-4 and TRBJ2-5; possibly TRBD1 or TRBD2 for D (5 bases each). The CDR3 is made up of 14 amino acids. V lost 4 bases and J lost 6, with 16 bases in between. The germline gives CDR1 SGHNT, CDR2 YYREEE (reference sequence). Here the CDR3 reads CASSLEWDGKTQYF. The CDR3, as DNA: TGTGCCAGCAGCCTTGAGTGGGACGGGAAGACCCAGTACTTC.

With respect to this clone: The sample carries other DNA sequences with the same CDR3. CDR3 amino acids: CASSYSEQGLGYTF. The CDR3 DNA reads TGTGCCAGCAGTTACTCGGAACAGGGGCTTGGCTACACCTTC. The V call is TRBV6-5, the J call TRBJ1-2; 7 bases line up with TRBD1. Germline lookup yields CDR1 MNHEY and CDR2 SVGAGI. CDR3 size: 14 residues. The V segment lost 0 bases and the J segment 7 bases; nucleotides outside the gene matches: 5.

CDR3 in amino acids: CASSFSSPGGGYTF. CDR3 sequence (DNA): TGTGCCAGCAGTTTCTCAAGCCCCGGCGGGGGCTACACCTTC. The V gene is TRBV28, the J gene TRBJ1-2; D is unclear. Germline V gene sequence: CDR1 MDHEN, CDR2 SYDVKM. V was cut by 3 bases and J by 8 bases, with 16 bases left in between. The CDR3 runs to 14 residues.